This T cell receptor beta chain was captured in a study of technical replicates of blood from a few donors. Clones were sequenced by immunoSEQ multiplex PCR, and TCRdb holds only the in-frame ones, with some missing. The table has tens of thousands of clones, about 95% seen once. The CDR3 runs 15 residues. In germline, CDR1 is SNHLY, CDR2 FYNNEI. Trimming shortened V by 8 bases and J by 4 bases, and 19 bases separated the two germline ends. The V and J genes are TRBV2 and TRBJ2-3; TRBD2 might be the D (5 bases). Sequenced sample: PBMCs. The TCR sequence derives from a human donor in good health. Some clones in this sample may be carry-over from other donors' samples. The CDR3, as DNA: TGTGCCAGCGGACTGCTGGCTATCGAAGCAGATACGCAGTATTTT. It codes for CASGLLAIEADTQYF.